This TCR beta chain was profiled in a study of blood T cell repertoires in COVID-19. The overall study: Donors in the United States, Italy and Spain gave samples during acute or convalescent COVID-19. T cells, B-cell-depleted T cells, or PBMCs provided the cDNA or gDNA that served as material.

The germline V gene encodes CDR1 MDHEN and CDR2 SYDVKM. Trimming removed 0 bases at V and 9 bases at J, with 20 bases between. The CDR3 runs to 16 residues. Original processing methods: It was from reference gene primer amplification that nucleated cell counts were estimated. This table comes from immunoSEQ multiplex PCR, and its TCRdb copy is limited to in-frame clones, with some not included. The D gene and trimming were derived from the DNA, and the V and J assignments and clone size from that table. The data contain approximately 100,000 clones, about 81% of them singletons. This clone came up a few times.

Specimen: peripheral blood. The chain links TRBV28 to TRBJ1-1; D is possibly TRBD1 (5 bases). This receptor was taken from a woman between 55 and 75 years old with acute or convalescent COVID-19. The CDR3 bases are TGTGCCAGCAGTTTATGGGTCGCCTTGGGGGGGGATAAAGCTTTCTTT. Protein product: CASSLWVALGGDKAFF.